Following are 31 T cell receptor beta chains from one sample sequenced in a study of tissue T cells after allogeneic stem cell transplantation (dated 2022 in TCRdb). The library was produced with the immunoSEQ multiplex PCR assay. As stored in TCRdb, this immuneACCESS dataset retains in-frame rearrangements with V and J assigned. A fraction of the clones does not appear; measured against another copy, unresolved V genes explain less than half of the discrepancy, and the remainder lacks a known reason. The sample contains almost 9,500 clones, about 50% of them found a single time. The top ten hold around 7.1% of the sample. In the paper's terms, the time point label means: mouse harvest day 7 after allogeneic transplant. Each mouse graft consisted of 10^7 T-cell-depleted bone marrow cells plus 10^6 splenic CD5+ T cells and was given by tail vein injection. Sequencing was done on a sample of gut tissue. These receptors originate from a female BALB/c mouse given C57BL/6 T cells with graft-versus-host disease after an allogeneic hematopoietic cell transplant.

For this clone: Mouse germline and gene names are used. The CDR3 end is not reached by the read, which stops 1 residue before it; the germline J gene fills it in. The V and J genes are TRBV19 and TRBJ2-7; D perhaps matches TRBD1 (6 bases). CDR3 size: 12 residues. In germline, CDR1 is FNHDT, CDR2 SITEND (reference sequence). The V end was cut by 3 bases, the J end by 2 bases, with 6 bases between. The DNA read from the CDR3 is TGTGCCAGCAGTACAGGGGCCTATGAACAGTAC. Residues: CASSTGAYEQY. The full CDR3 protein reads CASSTGAYEQYF.

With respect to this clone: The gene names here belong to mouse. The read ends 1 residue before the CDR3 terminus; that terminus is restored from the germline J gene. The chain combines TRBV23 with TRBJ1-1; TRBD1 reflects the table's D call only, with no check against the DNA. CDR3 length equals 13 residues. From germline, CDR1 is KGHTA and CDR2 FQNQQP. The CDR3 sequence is CSSSQQVGTEVFF. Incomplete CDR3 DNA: TGCTCCAGCAGTCAACAGGTCGGCACAGAAGTCTTC. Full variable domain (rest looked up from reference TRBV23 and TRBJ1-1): DAAVTQKPRYLIKMKGQEAEMKCIPEKGHTAVFWYQQKQSKELKFLIYFQNQQPLDQIDMVKERFSAVCPSSSLCSLGIRTCEAEDSALYLCSSSQQVGTEVFFGKGTRLTVV.

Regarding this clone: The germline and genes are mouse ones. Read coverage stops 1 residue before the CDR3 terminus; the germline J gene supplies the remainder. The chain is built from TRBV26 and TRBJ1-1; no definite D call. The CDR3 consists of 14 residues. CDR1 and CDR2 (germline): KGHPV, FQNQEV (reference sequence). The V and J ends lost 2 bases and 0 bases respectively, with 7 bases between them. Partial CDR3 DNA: TGTGCCAGCAGTCTGGGGGTCGCAAACACAGAAGTCTTC. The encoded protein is CASSLGVANTEVF. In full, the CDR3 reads CASSLGVANTEVFF.

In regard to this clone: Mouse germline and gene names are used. The CDR3 bases that were read are TGTGCCAGCAGTCCGGGACAGGGGAGGCATTCGCCCCTCTAC. Residues: CASSPGQGRHSPLY. The whole CDR3 sequence is CASSPGQGRHSPLYF. The rearrangement joins TRBV26 to TRBJ1-6, with TRBD1 matching 10 bases. The read finishes 1 residue shy of the CDR3 end, and the germline J gene is used to complete it. TRBJ1-6 is labeled an ORF, and its function is uncertain. Germline values: CDR1 KGHPV, CDR2 FQNQEV (reference sequence). The CDR3 consists of 15 residues. The trim removed 4 bases at V and 8 bases at J, leaving 5 bases unmatched.

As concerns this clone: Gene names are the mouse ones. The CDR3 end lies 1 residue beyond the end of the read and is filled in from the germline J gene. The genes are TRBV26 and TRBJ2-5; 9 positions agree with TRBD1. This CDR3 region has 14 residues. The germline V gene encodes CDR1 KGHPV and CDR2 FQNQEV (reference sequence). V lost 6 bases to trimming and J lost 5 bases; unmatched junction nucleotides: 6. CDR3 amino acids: CASSLQGARDTQYF. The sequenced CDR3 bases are TGTGCCAGCAGCCTACAGGGGGCGCGAGACACCCAGTAC.

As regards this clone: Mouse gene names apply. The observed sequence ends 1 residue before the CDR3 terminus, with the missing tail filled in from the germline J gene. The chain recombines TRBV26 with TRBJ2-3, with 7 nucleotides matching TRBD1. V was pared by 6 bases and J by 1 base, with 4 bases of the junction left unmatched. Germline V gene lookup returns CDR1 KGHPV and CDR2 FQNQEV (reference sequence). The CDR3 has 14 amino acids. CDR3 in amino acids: CASSLDRGAETLYF. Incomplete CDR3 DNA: TGTGCCAGCAGCCTCGACAGGGGTGCAGAAACGCTGTAT.

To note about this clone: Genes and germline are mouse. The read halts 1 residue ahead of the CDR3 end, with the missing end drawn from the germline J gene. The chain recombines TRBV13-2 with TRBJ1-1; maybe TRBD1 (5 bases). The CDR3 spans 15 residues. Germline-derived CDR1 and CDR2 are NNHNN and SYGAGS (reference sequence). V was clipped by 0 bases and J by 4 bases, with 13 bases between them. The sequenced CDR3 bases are TGTGCCAGCGGTGATGCTGCGGGGCGCGGCACAGAAGTCTTC. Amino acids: CASGDAAGRGTEVF. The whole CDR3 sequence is CASGDAAGRGTEVFF.

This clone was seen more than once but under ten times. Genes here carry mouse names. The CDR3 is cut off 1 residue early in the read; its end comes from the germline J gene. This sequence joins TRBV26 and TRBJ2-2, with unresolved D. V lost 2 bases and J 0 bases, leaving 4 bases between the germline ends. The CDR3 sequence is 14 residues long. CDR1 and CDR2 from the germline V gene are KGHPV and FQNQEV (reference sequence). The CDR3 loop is CASSLTSNTGQLYF. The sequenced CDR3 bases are TGTGCCAGCAGTCTGACATCAAACACCGGGCAGCTCTAC.

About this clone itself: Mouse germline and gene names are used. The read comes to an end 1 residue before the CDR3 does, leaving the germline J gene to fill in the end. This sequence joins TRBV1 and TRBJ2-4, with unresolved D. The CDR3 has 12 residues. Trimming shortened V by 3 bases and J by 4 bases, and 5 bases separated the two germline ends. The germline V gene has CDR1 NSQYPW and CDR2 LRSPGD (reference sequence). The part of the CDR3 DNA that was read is TGCACCTGCAGTGCCCAGAAAAACACCTTGTAC. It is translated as CTCSAQKNTLY. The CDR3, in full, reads CTCSAQKNTLYF.

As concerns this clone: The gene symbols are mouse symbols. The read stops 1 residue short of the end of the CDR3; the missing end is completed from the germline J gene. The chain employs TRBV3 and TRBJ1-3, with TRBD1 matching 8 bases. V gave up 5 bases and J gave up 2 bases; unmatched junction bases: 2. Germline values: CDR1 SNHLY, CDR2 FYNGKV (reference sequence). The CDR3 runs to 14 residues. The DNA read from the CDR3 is TGTGCCAGCAGCCCACAGGGGGCTGGAAATACGCTCTAT. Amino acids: CASSPQGAGNTLY. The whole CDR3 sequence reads CASSPQGAGNTLYF.

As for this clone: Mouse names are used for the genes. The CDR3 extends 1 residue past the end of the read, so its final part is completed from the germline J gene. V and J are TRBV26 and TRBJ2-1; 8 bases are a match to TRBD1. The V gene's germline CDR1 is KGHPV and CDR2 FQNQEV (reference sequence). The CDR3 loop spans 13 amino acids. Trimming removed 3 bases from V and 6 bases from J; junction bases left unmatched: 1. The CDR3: CASSLRGLAEQFF. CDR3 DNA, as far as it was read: TGTGCCAGCAGTCTCAGGGGGCTTGCTGAGCAGTTC.

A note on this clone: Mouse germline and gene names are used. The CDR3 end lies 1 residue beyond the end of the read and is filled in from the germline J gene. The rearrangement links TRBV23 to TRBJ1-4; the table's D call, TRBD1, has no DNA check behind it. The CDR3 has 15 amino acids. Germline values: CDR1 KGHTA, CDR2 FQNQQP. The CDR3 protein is CSSSQSRGTNERLFF. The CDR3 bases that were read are TGCTCCAGCAGTCAATCGAGGGGGACCAACGAAAGATTATTT.

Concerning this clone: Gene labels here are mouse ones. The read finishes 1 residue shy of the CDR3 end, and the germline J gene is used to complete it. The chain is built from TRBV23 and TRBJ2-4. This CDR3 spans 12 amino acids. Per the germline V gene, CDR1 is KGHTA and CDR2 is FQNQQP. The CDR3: CSSSQSGDTLYF. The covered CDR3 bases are TGCTCCAGCAGTCAATCGGGGGACACCTTGTAC.

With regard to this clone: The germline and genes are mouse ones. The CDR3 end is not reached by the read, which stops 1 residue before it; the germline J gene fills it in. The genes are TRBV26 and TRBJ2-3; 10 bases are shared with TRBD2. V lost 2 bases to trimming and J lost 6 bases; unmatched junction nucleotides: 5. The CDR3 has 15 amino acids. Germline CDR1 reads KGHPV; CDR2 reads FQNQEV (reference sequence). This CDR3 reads CASSLAGGAGETLYF. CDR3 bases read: TGTGCCAGCAGTCTGGCTGGGGGGGCGGGGGAAACGCTGTAT.

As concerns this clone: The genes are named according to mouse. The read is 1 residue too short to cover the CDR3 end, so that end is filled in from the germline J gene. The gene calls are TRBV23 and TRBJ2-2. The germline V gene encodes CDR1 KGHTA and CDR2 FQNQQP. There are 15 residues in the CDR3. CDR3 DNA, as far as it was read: TGCTCCAGCAGTCAATCGGGAGGGGCCACCGGGCAGCTCTAC. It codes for CSSSQSGGATGQLY. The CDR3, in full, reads CSSSQSGGATGQLYF.

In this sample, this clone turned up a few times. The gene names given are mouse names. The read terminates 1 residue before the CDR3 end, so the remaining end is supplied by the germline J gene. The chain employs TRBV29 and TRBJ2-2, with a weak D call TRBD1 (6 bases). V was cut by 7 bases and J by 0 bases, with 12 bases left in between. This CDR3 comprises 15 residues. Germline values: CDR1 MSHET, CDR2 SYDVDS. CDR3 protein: CASTGTTANTGQLYF. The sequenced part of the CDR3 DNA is TGTGCTAGCACAGGGACAACAGCAAACACCGGGCAGCTCTAC.

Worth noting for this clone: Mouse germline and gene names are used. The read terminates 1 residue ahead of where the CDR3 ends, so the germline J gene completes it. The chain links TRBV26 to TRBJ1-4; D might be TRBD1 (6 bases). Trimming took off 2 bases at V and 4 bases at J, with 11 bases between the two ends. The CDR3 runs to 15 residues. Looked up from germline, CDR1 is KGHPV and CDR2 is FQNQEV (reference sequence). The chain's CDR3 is CASSLVRGGNERLFF. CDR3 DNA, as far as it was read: TGTGCCAGCAGTCTGGTCAGGGGAGGCAACGAAAGATTATTT.

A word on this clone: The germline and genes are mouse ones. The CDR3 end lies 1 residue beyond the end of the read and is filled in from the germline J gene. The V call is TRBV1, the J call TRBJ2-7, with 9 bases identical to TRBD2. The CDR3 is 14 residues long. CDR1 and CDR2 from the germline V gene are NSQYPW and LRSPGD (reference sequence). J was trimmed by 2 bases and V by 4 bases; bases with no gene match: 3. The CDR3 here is CTCSGTGETYEQYF. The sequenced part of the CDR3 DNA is TGCACCTGCAGTGGGACTGGGGAGACCTATGAACAGTAC.

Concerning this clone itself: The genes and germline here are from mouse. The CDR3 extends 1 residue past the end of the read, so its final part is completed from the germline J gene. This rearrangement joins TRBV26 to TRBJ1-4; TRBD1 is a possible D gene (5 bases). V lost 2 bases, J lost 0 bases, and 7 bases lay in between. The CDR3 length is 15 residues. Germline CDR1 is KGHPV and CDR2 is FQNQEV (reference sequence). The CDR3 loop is CASSLGTVSNERLFF. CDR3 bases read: TGTGCCAGCAGTCTGGGGACGGTTTCCAACGAAAGATTATTT.

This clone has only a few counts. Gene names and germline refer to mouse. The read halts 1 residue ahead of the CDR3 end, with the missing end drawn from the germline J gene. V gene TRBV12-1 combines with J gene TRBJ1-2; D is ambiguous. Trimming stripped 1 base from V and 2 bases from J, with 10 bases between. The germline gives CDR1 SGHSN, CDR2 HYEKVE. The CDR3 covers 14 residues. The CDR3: CASSLVVGNSDYTF. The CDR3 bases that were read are TGTGCCAGCTCTCTAGTGGTTGGCAACTCCGACTACACC. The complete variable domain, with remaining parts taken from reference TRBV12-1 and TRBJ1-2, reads DSGVVQSPRHIIKEKGGRSVLTCIPISGHSNVVWYQQTLGKELKFLIQHYEKVERDKGFLPSRFSVQQFDDYHSEMNMSALELEDSAMYFCASSLVVGNSDYTFGSGTRLLVI.

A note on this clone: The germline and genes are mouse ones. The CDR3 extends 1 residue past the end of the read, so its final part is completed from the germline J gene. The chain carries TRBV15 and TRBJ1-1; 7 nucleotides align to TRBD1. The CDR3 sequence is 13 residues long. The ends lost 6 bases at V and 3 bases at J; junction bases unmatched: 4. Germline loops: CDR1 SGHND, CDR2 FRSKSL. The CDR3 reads CASRPTGYTEVFF. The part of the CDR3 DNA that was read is TGTGCCAGCAGACCGACAGGGTACACAGAAGTCTTC.

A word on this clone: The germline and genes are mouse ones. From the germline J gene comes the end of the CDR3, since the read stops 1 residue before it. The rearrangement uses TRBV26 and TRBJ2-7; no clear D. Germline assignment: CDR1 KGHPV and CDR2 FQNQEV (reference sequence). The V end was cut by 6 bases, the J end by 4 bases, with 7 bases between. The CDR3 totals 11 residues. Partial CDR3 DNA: TGTGCCAGCAGACAAGAATATGAACAGTAC. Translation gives CASRQEYEQY. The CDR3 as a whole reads CASRQEYEQYF. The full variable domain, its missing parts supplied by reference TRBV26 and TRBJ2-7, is NSKVIQTPRYLVKGQGQKAKMRCIPEKGHPVVFWYQQNKNNEFKFLINFQNQEVLQQIDMTEKRFSAECPSNSPCSLEIQSSEAGDSALYLCASRQEYEQYFGPGTRLTVL.

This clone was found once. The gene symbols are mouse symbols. CDR3 region: CTCSAELLGGGNTGQLYF. Partial CDR3 DNA: TGCACCTGCAGTGCAGAGCTCCTGGGGGGGGGAAACACCGGGCAGCTCTAC. The chain is built from TRBV1 and TRBJ2-2, with 9 bases fitting TRBD2. With the read ending 1 residue before the CDR3 end, the germline J gene is used to fill in that end. V was clipped by 0 bases and J by 1 base; unmatched bases: 6. The CDR3 is 18 residues long. Germline V gives CDR1 NSQYPW, CDR2 LRSPGD (reference sequence).

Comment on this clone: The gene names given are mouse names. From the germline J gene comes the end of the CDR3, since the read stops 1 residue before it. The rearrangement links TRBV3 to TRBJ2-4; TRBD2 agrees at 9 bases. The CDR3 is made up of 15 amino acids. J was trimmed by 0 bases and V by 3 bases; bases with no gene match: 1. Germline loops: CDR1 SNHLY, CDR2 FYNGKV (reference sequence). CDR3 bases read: TGTGCCAGCAGCTTGACTGGGGGAAGTCAAAACACCTTGTAC. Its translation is CASSLTGGSQNTLY. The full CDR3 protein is CASSLTGGSQNTLYF.

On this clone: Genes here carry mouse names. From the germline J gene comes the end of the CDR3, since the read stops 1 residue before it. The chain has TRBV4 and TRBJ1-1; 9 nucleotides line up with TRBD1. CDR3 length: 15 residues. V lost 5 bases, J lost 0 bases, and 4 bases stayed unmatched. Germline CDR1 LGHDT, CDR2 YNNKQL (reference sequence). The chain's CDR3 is CASSARQGANTEVFF. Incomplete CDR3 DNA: TGTGCCAGCAGCGCCAGACAGGGGGCAAACACAGAAGTCTTC.

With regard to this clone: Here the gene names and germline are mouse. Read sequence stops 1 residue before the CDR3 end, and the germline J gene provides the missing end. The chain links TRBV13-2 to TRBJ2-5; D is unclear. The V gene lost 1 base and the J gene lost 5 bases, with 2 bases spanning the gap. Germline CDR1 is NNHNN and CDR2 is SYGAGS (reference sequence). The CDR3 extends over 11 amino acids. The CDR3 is CASGDRDTQYF. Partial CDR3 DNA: TGTGCCAGCGGTGATCGAGACACCCAGTAC.

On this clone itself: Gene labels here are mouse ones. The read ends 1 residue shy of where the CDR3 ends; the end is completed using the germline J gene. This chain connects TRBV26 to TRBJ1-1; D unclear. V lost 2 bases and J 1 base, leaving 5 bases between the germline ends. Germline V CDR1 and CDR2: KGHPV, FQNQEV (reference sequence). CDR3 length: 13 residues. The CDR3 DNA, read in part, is TGTGCCAGCAGTCTGGAGGGGAACACAGAAGTCTTC. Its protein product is CASSLEGNTEVF. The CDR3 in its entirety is CASSLEGNTEVFF.

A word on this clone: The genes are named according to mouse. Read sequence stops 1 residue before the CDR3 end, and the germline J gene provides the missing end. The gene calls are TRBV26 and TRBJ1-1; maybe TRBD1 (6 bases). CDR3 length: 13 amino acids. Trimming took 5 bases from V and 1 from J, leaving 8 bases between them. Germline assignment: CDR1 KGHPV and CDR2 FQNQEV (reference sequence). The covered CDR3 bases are TGTGCCAGCAGTTTCAGGGGAAACACAGAAGTCTTC. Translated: CASSFRGNTEVF. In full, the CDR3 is CASSFRGNTEVFF.

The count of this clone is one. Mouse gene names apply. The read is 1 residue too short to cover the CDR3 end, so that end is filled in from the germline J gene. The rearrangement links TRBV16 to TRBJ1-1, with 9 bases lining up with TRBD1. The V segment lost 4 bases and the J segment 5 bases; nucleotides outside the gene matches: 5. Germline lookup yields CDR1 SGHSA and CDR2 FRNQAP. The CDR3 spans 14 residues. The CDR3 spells CASSYRQGGTEVFF. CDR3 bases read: TGTGCAAGCAGCTACAGACAGGGGGGAACAGAAGTCTTC.

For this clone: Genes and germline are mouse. The CDR3 bases that were read are TGTGCCAGCAGCCAAGACGGGGGGCGTACAGAAGTCTTC. Its protein is CASSQDGGRTEVF. The whole CDR3 reads CASSQDGGRTEVFF. This rearrangement joins TRBV2 to TRBJ1-1, with TRBD1 as a possible D gene (6 bases). From the germline J gene comes the end of the CDR3, since the read stops 1 residue before it. This CDR3 is 14 amino acids long. V was pared by 0 bases and J by 5 bases, with 10 bases between. Germline V gene data show CDR1 as LGHNA and CDR2 as YSYQKL.

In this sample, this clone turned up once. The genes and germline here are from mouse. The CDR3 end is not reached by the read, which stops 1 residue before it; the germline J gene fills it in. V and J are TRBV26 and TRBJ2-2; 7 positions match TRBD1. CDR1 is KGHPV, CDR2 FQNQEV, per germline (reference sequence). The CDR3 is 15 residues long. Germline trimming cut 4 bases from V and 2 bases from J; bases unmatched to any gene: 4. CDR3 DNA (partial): TGTGCCAGCAGTCCGGGACAGCCCAACACCGGGCAGCTCTAC. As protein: CASSPGQPNTGQLY. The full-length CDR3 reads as CASSPGQPNTGQLYF. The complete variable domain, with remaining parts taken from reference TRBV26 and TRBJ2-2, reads NSKVIQTPRYLVKGQGQKAKMRCIPEKGHPVVFWYQQNKNNEFKFLINFQNQEVLQQIDMTEKRFSAECPSNSPCSLEIQSSEAGDSALYLCASSPGQPNTGQLYFGEGSKLTVL.